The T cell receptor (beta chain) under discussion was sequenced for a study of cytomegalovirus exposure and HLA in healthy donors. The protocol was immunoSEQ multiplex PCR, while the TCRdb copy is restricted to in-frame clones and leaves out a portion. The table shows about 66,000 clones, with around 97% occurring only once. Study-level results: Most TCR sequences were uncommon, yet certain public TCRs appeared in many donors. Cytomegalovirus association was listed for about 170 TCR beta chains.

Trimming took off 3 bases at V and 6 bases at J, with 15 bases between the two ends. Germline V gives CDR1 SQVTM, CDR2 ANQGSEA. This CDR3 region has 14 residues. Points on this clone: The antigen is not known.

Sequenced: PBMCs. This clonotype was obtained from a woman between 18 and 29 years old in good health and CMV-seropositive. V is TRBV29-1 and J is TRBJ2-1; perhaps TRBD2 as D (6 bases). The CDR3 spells CSVETHGTANEQFF. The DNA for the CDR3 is TGCAGCGTTGAGACCCACGGGACTGCCAATGAGCAGTTCTTC.